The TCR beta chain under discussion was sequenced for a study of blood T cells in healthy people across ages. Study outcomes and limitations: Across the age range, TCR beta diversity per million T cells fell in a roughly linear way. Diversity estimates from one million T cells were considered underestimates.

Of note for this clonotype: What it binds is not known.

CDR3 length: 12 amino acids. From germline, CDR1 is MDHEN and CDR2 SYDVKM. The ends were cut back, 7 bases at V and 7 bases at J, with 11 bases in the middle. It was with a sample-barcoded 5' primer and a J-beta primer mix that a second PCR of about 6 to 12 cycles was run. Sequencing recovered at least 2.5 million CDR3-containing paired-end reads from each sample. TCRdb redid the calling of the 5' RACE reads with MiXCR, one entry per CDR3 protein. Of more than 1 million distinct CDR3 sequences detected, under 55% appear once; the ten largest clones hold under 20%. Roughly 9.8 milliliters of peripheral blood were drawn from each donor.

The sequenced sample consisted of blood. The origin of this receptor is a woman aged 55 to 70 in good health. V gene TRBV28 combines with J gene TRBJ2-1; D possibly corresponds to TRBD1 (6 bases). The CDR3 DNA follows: TGTGCCAGCAATACAGGGCGGAATGAGCAGTTCTTC. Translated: CASNTGRNEQFF.